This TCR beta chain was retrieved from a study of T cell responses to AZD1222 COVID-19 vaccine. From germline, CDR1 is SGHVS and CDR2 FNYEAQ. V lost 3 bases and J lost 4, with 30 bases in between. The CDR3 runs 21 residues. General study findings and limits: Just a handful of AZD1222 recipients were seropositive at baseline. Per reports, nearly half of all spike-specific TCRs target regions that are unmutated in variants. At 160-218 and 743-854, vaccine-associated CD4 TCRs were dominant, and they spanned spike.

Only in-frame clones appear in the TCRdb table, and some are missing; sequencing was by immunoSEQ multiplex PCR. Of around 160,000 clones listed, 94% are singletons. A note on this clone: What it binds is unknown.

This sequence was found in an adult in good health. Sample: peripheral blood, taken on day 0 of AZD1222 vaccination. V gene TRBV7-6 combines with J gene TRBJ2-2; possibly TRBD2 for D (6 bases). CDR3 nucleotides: TGTGCCAGCAGCTTCCATCCCGAAGAAAGAGGACTAACCGCGCTCACCGGGGAGCTGTTTTTT. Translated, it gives CASSFHPEERGLTALTGELFF.